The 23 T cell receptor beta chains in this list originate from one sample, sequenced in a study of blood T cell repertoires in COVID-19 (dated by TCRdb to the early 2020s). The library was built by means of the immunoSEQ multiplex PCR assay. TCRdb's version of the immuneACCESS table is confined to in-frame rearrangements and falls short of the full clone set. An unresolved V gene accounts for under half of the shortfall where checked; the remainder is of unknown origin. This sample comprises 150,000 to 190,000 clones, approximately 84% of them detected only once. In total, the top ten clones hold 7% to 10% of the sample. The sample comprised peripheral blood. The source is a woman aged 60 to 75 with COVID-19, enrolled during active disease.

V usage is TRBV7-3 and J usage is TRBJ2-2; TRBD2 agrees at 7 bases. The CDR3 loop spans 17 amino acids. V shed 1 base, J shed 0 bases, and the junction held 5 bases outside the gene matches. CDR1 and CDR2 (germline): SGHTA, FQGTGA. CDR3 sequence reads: CASSLRPGGTNTGELFF. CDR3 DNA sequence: TGTGCCAGCAGCTTAAGGCCGGGGGGTACGAACACCGGGGAGCTGTTTTTT.

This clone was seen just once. The CDR3 loop is CASSLVVATTGELFF. In nucleotides, the CDR3 is TGCGCCAGCAGCTTGGTTGTGGCAACCACCGGGGAGCTGTTTTTT. The V gene is TRBV5-1, the J gene TRBJ2-2; D is unclear. Trimming removed 0 bases from V and 4 bases from J, with 10 bases in between. Germline-derived CDR1 and CDR2 are SGHRS and YFSETQ. There are 15 residues in the CDR3.

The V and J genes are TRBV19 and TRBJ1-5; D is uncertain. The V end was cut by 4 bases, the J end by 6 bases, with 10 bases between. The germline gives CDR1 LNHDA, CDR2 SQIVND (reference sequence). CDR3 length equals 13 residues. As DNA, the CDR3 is TGTGCCAGTAGTACCCCTCCAGGTCAGCCCCAGCATTTT. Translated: CASSTPPGQPQHF.

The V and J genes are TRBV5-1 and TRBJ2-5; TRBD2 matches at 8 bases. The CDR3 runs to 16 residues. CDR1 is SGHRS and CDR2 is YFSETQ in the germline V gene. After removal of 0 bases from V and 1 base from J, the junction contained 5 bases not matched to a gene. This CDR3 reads CASSLALSGGQETQYF. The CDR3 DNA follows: TGCGCCAGCAGCTTGGCCTTGAGCGGGGGCCAAGAGACCCAGTACTTC.

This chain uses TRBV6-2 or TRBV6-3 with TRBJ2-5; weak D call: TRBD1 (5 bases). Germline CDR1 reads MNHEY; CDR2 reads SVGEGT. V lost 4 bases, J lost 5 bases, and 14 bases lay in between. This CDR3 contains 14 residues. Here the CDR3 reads CASSFFGSGETQYF. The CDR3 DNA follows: TGTGCCAGCAGTTTCTTCGGATCAGGGGAGACCCAGTACTTC.

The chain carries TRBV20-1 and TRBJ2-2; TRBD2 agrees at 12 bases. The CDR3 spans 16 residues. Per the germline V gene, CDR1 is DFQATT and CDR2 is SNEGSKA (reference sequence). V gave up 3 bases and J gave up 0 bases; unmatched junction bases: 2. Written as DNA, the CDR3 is TGCAGTGCTAGTACTAGCGGGAGGTCGAACACCGGGGAGCTGTTTTTT. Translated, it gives CSASTSGRSNTGELFF.

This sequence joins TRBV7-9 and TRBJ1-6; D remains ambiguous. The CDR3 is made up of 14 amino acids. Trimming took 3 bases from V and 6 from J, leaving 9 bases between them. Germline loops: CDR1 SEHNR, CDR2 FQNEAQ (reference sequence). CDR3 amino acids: CASSFDKANSPLHF. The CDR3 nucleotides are TGTGCCAGCAGCTTCGACAAGGCTAATTCACCCCTCCACTTT.

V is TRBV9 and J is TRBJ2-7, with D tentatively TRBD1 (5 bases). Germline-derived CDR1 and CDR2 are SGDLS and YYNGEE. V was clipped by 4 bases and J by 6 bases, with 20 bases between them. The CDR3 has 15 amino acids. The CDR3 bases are TGTGCCAGCAGCCCTAGAAGCGCCAGGGAAGCCGAGCAGTACTTC. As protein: CASSPRSAREAEQYF.

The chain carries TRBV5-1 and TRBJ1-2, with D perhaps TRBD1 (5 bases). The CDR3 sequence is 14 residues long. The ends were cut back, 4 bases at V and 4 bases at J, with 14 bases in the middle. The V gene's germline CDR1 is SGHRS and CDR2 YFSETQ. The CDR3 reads CASSETAEGYGYTF. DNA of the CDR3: TGCGCCAGCAGCGAGACAGCGGAGGGCTATGGCTACACCTTC.

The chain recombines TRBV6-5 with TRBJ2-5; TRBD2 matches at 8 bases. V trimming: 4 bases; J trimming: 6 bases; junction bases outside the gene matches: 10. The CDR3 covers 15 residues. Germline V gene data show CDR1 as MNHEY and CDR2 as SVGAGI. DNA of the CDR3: TGTGCCAGCAGTTCCCCGGGGGGGCGCGTAAAGACCCAGTACTTC. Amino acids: CASSSPGGRVKTQYF.

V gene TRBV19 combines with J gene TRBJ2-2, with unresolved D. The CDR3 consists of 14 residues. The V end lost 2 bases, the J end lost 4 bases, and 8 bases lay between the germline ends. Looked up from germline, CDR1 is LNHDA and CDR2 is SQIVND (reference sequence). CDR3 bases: TGTGCCAGTAGTATAAATTTCGGCACCGGGGAGCTGTTTTTT. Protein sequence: CASSINFGTGELFF.

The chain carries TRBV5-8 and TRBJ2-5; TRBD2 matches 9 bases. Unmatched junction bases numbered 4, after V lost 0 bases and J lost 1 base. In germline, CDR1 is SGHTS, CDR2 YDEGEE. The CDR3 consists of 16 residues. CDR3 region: CASSLGSGGFQETQYF. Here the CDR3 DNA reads TGTGCCAGCAGCTTGGGGAGCGGGGGGTTCCAAGAGACCCAGTACTTC.

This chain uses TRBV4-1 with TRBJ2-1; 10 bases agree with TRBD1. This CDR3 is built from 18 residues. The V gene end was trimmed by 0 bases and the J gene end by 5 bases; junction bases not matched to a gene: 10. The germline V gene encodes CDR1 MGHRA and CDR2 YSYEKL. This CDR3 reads CASSQDRVSGTGDNEQFF. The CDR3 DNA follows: TGCGCCAGCAGCCAAGATCGTGTATCGGGGACAGGGGACAATGAGCAGTTCTTC.

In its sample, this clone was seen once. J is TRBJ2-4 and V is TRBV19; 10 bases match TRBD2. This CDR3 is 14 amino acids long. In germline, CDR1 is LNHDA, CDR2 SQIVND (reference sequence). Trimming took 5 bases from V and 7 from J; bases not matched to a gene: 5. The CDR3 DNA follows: TGTGCCAGTAGTGCCCCGGGACTAGCGAACATTCAGTACTTC. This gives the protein CASSAPGLANIQYF.

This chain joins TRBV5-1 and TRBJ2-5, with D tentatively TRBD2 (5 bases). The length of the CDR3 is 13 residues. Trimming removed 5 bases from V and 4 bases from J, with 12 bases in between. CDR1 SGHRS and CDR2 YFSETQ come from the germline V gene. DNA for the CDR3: TGCGCCAGCAGGGGAAGTCGGGGAGAGACCCAGTACTTC. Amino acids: CASRGSRGETQYF.

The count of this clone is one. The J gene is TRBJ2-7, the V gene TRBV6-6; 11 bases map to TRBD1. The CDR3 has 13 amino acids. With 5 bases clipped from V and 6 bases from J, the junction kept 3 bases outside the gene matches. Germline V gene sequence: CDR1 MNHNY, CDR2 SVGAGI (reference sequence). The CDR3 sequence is CASSRGTGGEQYF. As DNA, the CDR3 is TGTGCCAGCAGTCGCGGGACAGGGGGCGAGCAGTACTTC.

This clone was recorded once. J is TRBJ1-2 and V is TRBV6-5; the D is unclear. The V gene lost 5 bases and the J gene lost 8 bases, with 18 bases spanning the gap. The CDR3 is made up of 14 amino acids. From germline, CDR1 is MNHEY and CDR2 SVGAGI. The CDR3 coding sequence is TGTGCCAGCAGTACAAAGCGGGGAGTTCGGGGCTACACCTTC. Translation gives CASSTKRGVRGYTF.

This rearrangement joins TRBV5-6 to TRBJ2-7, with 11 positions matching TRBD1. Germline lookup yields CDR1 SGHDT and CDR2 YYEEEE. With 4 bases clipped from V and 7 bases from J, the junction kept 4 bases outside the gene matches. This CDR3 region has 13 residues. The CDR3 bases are TGTGCCAGCAGCAGGGGACAGGGGGTTGAGCAGTACTTC. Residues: CASSRGQGVEQYF.

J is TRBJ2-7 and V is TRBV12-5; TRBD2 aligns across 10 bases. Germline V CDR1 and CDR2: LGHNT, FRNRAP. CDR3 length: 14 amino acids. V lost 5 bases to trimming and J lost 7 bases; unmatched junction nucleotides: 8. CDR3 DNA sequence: TGTGCTAGTGGTAGACTAGCGGGTTCGGGGGAGCAGTACTTC. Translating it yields CASGRLAGSGEQYF.

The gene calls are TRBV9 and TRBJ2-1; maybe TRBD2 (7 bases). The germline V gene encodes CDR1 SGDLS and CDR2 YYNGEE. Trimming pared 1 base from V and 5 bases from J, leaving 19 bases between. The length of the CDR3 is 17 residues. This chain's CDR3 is CASSVTPEGGRNNEQFF. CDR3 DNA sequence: TGTGCCAGCAGCGTAACCCCGGAGGGGGGGAGAAACAATGAGCAGTTCTTC.

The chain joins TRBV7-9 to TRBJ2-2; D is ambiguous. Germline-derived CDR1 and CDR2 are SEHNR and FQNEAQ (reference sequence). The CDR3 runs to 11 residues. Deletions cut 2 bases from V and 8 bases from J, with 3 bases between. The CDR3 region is CASSLTGELFF. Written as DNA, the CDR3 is TGTGCCAGCAGCTTAACAGGGGAGCTGTTTTTT.

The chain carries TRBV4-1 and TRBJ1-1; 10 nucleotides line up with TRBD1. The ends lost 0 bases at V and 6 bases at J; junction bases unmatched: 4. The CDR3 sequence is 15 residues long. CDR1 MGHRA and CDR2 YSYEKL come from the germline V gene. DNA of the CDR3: TGCGCCAGCAGCCAAGATCCCGGGACAGGGGCTGAAGCTTTCTTT. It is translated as CASSQDPGTGAEAFF.

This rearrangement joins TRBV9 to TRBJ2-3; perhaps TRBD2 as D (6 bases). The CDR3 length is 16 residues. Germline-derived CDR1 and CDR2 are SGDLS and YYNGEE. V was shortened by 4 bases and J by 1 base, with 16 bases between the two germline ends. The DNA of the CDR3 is TGTGCCAGCAGCTTAGACCCGGGACTCCGCACAGATACGCAGTATTTT. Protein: CASSLDPGLRTDTQYF.